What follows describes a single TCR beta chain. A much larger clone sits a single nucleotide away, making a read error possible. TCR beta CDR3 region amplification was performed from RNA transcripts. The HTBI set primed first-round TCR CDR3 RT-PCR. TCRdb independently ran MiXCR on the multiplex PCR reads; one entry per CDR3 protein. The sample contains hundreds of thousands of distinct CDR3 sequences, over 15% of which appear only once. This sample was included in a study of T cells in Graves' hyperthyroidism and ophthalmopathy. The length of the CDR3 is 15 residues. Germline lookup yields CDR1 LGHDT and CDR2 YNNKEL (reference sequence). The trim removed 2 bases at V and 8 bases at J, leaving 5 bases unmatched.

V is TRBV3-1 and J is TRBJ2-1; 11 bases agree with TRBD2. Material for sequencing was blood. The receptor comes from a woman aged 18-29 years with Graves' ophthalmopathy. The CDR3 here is CASSQRSGGGDEQFF. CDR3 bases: TGTGCCAGCAGCCAACGTAGCGGGGGGGGCGATGAGCAGTTCTTC.